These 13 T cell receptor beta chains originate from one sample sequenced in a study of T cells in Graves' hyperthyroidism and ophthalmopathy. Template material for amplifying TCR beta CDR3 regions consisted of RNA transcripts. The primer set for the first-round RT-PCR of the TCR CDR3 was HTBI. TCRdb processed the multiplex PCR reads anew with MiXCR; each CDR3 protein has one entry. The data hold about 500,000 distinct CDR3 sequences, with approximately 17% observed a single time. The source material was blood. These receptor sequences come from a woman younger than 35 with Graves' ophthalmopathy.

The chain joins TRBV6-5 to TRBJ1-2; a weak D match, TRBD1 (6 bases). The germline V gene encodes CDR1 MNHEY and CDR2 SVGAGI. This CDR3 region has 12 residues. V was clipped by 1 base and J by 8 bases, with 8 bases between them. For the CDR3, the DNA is TGTGCCAGCAGTTACTGGGGGGGCGGCTACACCTTC. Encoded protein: CASSYWGGGYTF.

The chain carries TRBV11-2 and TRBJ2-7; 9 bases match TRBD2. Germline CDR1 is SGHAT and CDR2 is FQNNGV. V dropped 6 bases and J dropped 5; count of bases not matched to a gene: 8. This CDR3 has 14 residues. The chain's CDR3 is CASSYGGGANEQYF. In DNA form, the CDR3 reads TGTGCCAGCAGTTACGGCGGGGGGGCCAACGAGCAGTACTTC. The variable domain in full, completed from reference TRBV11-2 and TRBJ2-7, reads EAGVAQSPRYKIIEKRQSVAFWCNPISGHATLYWYQQILGQGPKLLIQFQNNGVVDDSQLPKDRFSAERLKGVDSTLKIQPAKLEDSAVYLCASSYGGGANEQYFGPGTRLTVT.

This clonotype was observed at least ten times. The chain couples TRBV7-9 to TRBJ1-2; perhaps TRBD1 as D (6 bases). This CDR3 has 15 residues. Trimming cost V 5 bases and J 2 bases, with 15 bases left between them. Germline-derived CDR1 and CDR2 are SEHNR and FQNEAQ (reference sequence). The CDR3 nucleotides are TGTGCCAGCAGCCGGACGGGGGGCGGCAACTATGGCTACACCTTC. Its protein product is CASSRTGGGNYGYTF.

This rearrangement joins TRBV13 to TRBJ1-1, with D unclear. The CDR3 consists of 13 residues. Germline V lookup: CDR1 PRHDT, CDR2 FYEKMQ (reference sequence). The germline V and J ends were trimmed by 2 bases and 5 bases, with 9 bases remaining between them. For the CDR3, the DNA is TGTGCCAGCAGCTTACTGGCGGCGACTGAAGCTTTCTTT. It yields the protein CASSLLAATEAFF.

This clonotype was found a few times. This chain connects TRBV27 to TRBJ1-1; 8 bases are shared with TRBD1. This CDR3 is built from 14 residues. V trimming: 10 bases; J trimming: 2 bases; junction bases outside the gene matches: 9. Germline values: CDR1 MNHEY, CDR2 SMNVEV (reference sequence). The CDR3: CANRLTGGNTEAFF. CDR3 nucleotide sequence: TGTGCCAACCGCCTTACAGGGGGAAACACTGAAGCTTTCTTT.

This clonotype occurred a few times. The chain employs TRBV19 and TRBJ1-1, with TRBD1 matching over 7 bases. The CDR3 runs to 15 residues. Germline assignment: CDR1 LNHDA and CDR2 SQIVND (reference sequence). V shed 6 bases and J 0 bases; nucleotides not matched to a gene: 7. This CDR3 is CASRSTGQVNTEAFF. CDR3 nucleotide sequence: TGTGCCAGTAGGTCGACAGGGCAAGTGAACACTGAAGCTTTCTTT.

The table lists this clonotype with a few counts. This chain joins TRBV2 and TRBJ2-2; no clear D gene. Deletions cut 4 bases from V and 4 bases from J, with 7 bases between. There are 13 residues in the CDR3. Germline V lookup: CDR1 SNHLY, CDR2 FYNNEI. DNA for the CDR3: TGTGCCAGCAGTGGCTCGCGCACCGGGGAGCTGTTTTTT. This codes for CASSGSRTGELFF.

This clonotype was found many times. The CDR3: CASSLYWTDGDQFF. The CDR3 DNA sequence: TGCGCCAGCAGCTTGTACTGGACAGATGGGGATCAGTTCTTC. This rearrangement joins TRBV5-1 to TRBJ2-1, with D perhaps TRBD1 (6 bases). The CDR3 has 14 residues. Germline V gives CDR1 SGHRS, CDR2 YFSETQ. V was pared by 1 base and J by 13 bases, with 18 bases between.

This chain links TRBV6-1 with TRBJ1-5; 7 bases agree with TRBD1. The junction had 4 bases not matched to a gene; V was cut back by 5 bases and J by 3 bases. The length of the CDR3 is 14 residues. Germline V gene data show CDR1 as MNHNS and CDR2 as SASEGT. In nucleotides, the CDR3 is TGTGCCAGCAGTCGGGGACAGTTCAATCAGCCCCAGCATTTT. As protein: CASSRGQFNQPQHF.

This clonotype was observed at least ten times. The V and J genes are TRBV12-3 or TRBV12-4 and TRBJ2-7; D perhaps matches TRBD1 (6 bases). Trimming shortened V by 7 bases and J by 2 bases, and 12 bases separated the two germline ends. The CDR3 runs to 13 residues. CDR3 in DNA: TGTGCCAGCAATAAGGACAGAGCCTACGAGCAGTACTTC. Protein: CASNKDRAYEQYF.

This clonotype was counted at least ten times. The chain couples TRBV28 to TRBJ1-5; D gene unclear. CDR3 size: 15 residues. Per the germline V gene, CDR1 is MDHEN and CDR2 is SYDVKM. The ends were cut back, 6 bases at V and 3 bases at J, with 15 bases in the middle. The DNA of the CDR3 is TGTGCCAGCAGCCGGGTCCAAGTCCTCAATCAGCCCCAGCATTTT. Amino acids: CASSRVQVLNQPQHF.

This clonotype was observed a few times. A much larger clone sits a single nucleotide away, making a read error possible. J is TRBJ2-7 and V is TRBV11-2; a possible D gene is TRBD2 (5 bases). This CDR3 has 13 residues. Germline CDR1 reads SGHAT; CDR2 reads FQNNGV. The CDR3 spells CASSLSGIYERYF. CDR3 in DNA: TGTGCCAGCAGCTTAAGCGGAATCTACGAGCGGTACTTC.

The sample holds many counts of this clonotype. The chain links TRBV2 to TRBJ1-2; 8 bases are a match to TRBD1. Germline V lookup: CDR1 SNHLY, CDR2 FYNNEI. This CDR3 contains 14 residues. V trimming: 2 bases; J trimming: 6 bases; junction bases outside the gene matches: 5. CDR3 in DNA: TGTGCCAGCAGTGAACAGGGCAGGGGGCATGGCTACACCTTC. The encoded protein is CASSEQGRGHGYTF.